Each of the 27 T cell receptor beta chains below was sequenced from the same sample in a study of blood T cell repertoires in COVID-19. TCRdb's table, derived via immunoSEQ multiplex PCR, lists solely in-frame clones and lacks some. Of about 160,000 clones in the sample, about nine tenths were seen once. Sequencing was performed on peripheral blood. The source is a woman between 65 and 79 years old with acute or convalescent COVID-19.

V gene TRBV29-1 combines with J gene TRBJ2-7; 7 bases fit TRBD1. The length of the CDR3 is 14 residues. V dropped 4 bases and J dropped 2; count of bases not matched to a gene: 8. Per germline, CDR1 SQVTM and CDR2 ANQGSEA. CDR3: CSVATGTVTYEQYF. The DNA for the CDR3 is TGCAGCGTTGCCACCGGGACAGTTACCTACGAGCAGTACTTC.

The CDR3 DNA sequence: TGTGCCAGCAGCTTAGTTTGGCTAGCTGGAGGTGGCGAGCAGTTCTTC. Translation gives CASSLVWLAGGGEQFF. This chain joins TRBV7-2 and TRBJ2-1, with D perhaps TRBD2 (5 bases). Per the germline V gene, CDR1 is SGHTA and CDR2 is FQGNSA. The ends were cut back, 1 base at V and 10 bases at J, with 20 bases in the middle. This CDR3 spans 16 amino acids.

The chain joins TRBV7-2 to TRBJ1-5; 7 bases are shared with TRBD1. The CDR3 contains 15 residues. J gave up 5 bases and V 2 bases, and 6 bases lay outside the gene matches. Germline-derived CDR1 and CDR2 are SGHTA and FQGNSA. CDR3 protein: CASSLTGVVDQPQHF. DNA for the CDR3: TGTGCCAGCAGCTTAACAGGGGTTGTGGATCAGCCCCAGCATTTT.

This rearrangement joins TRBV5-1 to TRBJ2-7, with TRBD2 as a possible D gene (6 bases). Germline V lookup: CDR1 SGHRS, CDR2 YFSETQ. The CDR3 has 14 residues. Trimming shortened V by 0 bases and J by 5 bases, and 12 bases separated the two germline ends. As DNA, the CDR3 is TGCGCCAGCAGCTTGGCACTAGCAGCGGACGAGCAGTACTTC. The encoded protein is CASSLALAADEQYF. Full variable domain (remainder filled in from reference TRBV5-1 and TRBJ2-7): KAGVTQTPRYLIKTRGQQVTLSCSPISGHRSVSWYQQTPGQGLQFLFEYFSETQRNKGNFPGRFSGRQFSNSRSEMNVSTLELGDSALYLCASSLALAADEQYFGPGTRLTVT.

This clone was observed a handful of times. The rearrangement links TRBV19 to TRBJ1-3, with D hard to call. The CDR3 covers 13 residues. Germline V CDR1 and CDR2: LNHDA, SQIVND (reference sequence). V was trimmed by 6 bases and J by 0 bases, leaving 6 bases between them. In nucleotides, the CDR3 is TGTGCCAGTAGGAAGAGCTCTGGAAACACCATATATTTT. Its translation is CASRKSSGNTIYF.

This clone appeared once. The chain is built from TRBV10-3 and TRBJ2-2; a possible D gene is TRBD2 (5 bases). The CDR3 covers 18 residues. Trimming took off 6 bases at V and 1 base at J, with 21 bases between the two ends. The germline V gene has CDR1 ENHRY and CDR2 SYGVKD. CDR3 nucleotides: TGTGCCATCAGCGCAGGAGAGGGTGTCTTTAAGAACACCGGGGAGCTGTTTTTT. Amino acids: CAISAGEGVFKNTGELFF.

The V gene is TRBV12-5, the J gene TRBJ1-3, with D possibly matching TRBD1 (5 bases). The CDR3 is 18 residues long. The V gene's germline CDR1 is LGHNT and CDR2 FRNRAP. The germline V and J ends were trimmed by 1 base and 0 bases, with 16 bases remaining between them. The CDR3 DNA reads TGTGCTAGTGGTTTGGATCCCGAGACAGCCACCTCTGGAAACACCATATATTTT. Amino acid sequence: CASGLDPETATSGNTIYF.

The rearrangement links TRBV4-1 to TRBJ2-1; TRBD2 matches 15 bases. The CDR3 has 15 residues. The germline CDR1 and CDR2 sequences are MGHRA and YSYEKL. V lost 6 bases, J lost 9 bases, and 6 bases stayed unmatched. The CDR3 DNA follows: TGCGCCAGCAGACGGACTAGCGGGGGGGCGGGTGAGCAGTTCTTC. Translation gives CASRRTSGGAGEQFF.

V gene TRBV4-3 combines with J gene TRBJ1-1, with 8 bases lining up with TRBD1. V was pared by 4 bases and J by 1 base, with 8 bases of the junction left unmatched. Germline V gene sequence: CDR1 LGHNA, CDR2 YSLEER. The length of the CDR3 is 16 residues. The CDR3 here is CASSPHIGTGNTEAFF. The CDR3 coding sequence is TGCGCCAGCAGCCCACACATTGGGACAGGGAACACTGAAGCTTTCTTT.

The CDR3 loop reads CASTTQGTGNTIYF. The CDR3 region has the DNA TGTGCCAGCACCACTCAGGGAACTGGAAACACCATATATTTT. This chain joins TRBV28 and TRBJ1-3, with D possibly matching TRBD1 (5 bases). The CDR3 spans 14 residues. Looked up from germline, CDR1 is MDHEN and CDR2 is SYDVKM. The germline V and J ends were trimmed by 7 bases and 2 bases, with 12 bases remaining between them.

This clone was seen only a few times. For the CDR3, the DNA is TGTGCCTGGAGTGTACTTACTGAAGCTTTCTTT. Translation gives CAWSVLTEAFF. The V and J genes are TRBV30 and TRBJ1-1; D gene ambiguous. Germline CDR1 is GTSNPN and CDR2 is SVGIG (reference sequence). Trimming removed 0 bases at V and 5 bases at J, with 4 bases between. There are 11 residues in the CDR3.

This clone is a singleton in its sample. The V and J genes are TRBV9 and TRBJ2-5; TRBD2 matches 8 bases. The CDR3 runs 15 residues. Germline V gene lookup returns CDR1 SGDLS and CDR2 YYNGEE. V trimming: 4 bases; J trimming: 4 bases; junction bases outside the gene matches: 9. CDR3 DNA sequence: TGTGCCAGCAGCATCTCTCCCACTAGCGGAGAGACCCAGTACTTC. This encodes CASSISPTSGETQYF.

This clone appeared a single time. The J gene is TRBJ1-5, the V gene TRBV4-1, with 7 bases identical to TRBD1. V lost 4 bases to trimming and J lost 0 bases; unmatched junction nucleotides: 12. Germline V lookup: CDR1 MGHRA, CDR2 YSYEKL. The CDR3 is made up of 18 amino acids. DNA of the CDR3: TGCGCCAGCAGCCTATACCCCGGGACAGAGTATAGCAATCAGCCCCAGCATTTT. It yields the protein CASSLYPGTEYSNQPQHF.

V usage is TRBV7-2 and J usage is TRBJ1-5, with unresolved D. Trimming removed 1 base from V and 7 bases from J, with 11 bases in between. Looked up from germline, CDR1 is SGHTA and CDR2 is FQGNSA. CDR3 length: 14 amino acids. CDR3 bases: TGTGCCAGCAGCTTAGGAGGTGGTCGCCAGCCCCAGCATTTT. Translation: CASSLGGGRQPQHF.

The genes are TRBV4-2 and TRBJ2-7, with 7 bases aligning to TRBD1. Germline CDR1 and CDR2: LGHNA and YNFKEQ. V shed 3 bases and J 4 bases; nucleotides not matched to a gene: 9. The CDR3 runs to 15 residues. The CDR3 DNA reads as TGTGCCAGCAGCCAGCAGCACGGGACAGAGTACGAGCAGTACTTC. This sequence encodes CASSQQHGTEYEQYF.

The chain couples TRBV6-5 to TRBJ1-5; D unresolved. Trimming shortened V by 1 base and J by 5 bases, and 6 bases separated the two germline ends. The CDR3 sequence is 13 residues long. The germline gives CDR1 MNHEY, CDR2 SVGAGI. CDR3 in amino acids: CASSYYGDQPQHF. CDR3 sequence (DNA): TGTGCCAGCAGTTACTACGGGGATCAGCCCCAGCATTTT.

The chain is built from TRBV28 and TRBJ2-3; 9 bases are a match to TRBD1. J was trimmed by 3 bases and V by 5 bases; bases with no gene match: 6. CDR3 length: 15 amino acids. Germline values: CDR1 MDHEN, CDR2 SYDVKM. The CDR3 nucleotides are TGTGCCAGCAGTGGGAACAGGGGGCGGACAGATACGCAGTATTTT. Its protein product is CASSGNRGRTDTQYF.

V and J are TRBV4-2 and TRBJ1-2; D gene uncertain. Trimming cost V 1 base and J 1 base, with 10 bases left between them. Per germline, CDR1 LGHNA and CDR2 YNFKEQ. CDR3 length: 15 amino acids. The CDR3 loop reads CASSQVAGYNYGYTF. In DNA form, the CDR3 reads TGTGCCAGCAGCCAAGTGGCAGGCTATAACTATGGCTACACCTTC.

The chain has TRBV5-1 and TRBJ2-3, with D possibly TRBD2 on 6 matching bases. The V and J ends lost 7 bases and 1 base respectively, with 10 bases between them. Germline lookup yields CDR1 SGHRS and CDR2 YFSETQ. This CDR3 has 13 amino acids. The CDR3 region has the DNA TGCGCCAGCGGTCCGGGGGGCACAGATACGCAGTATTTT. Translation gives CASGPGGTDTQYF. The whole variable domain, remainder taken from reference TRBV5-1 and TRBJ2-3, is KAGVTQTPRYLIKTRGQQVTLSCSPISGHRSVSWYQQTPGQGLQFLFEYFSETQRNKGNFPGRFSGRQFSNSRSEMNVSTLELGDSALYLCASGPGGTDTQYFGPGTRLTVL.

Remarks on this clone: One end of the junction varies from germline; a read error may be responsible. The rearrangement links TRBV6-6 to TRBJ1-5; maybe TRBD1 (6 bases). Germline V gives CDR1 MNHNY, CDR2 SVGAGI (reference sequence). This CDR3 has 15 residues. CDR3 loop: CASSRPQGSDQPQHF. CDR3 sequence (DNA): TGTGCCAGCAGTCGCCCACAGGGTAGCGATCAGCCCCAGCATTTT.

This clone was counted a single time. The junction departs from the called germline gene at one end, perhaps through a read error. The DNA of the CDR3 is TGTGCCAGAAGAGTTCCCACAGATATGCAGTATTTT. Translation: CARRVPTDMQYF. V gene TRBV3-1 (or the pseudogene TRBV3-2) combines with J gene TRBJ2-3; D ambiguous. CDR3 length: 12 residues. CDR1 and CDR2 (germline): LGHDT, YNNKEL (reference sequence).

The chain has TRBV7-2 and TRBJ2-5; 9 nucleotides match TRBD1. The CDR3 totals 14 residues. V was pared by 5 bases and J by 5 bases, with 6 bases of the junction left unmatched. CDR1 SGHTA and CDR2 FQGNSA come from the germline V gene. The CDR3, as DNA: TGTGCCAGCAGCCGTACAGGGGGCGACGAGACCCAGTACTTC. The encoded protein is CASSRTGGDETQYF.

The V call is TRBV18, the J call TRBJ1-2, with 8 bases fitting TRBD1. This CDR3 region has 18 residues. J gave up 1 base and V 2 bases, and 12 bases lay outside the gene matches. Germline V CDR1 and CDR2: KGHSH, LQKENI. The chain's CDR3 is CASSPSLTGALINYGYTF. DNA of the CDR3: TGTGCCAGCTCACCATCCCTGACAGGGGCCCTAATTAACTATGGCTACACCTTC.

Note on this clone: Within the sample, other DNA sequences also encode this same CDR3. V usage is TRBV5-1 and J usage is TRBJ2-2; D call uncertain. V was pared by 0 bases and J by 4 bases, with 4 bases between. The CDR3 has 13 amino acids. Germline assignment: CDR1 SGHRS and CDR2 YFSETQ. The CDR3 bases are TGCGCCAGCAGCTTGGCGGGCACCGGGGAGCTGTTTTTT. Translating it yields CASSLAGTGELFF.

The chain is built from TRBV9 and TRBJ1-1; the D gene is possibly TRBD1 (5 bases). V lost 4 bases, J lost 8 bases, and 21 bases lay in between. The CDR3 is 15 amino acids. From germline, CDR1 is SGDLS and CDR2 YYNGEE. Here the CDR3 DNA reads TGTGCCAGCAGCTCTTCGACAGCTCCCACGTCGGAAGCTTTCTTT. Translated, it gives CASSSSTAPTSEAFF.

This rearrangement joins TRBV28 to TRBJ2-1; 10 bases map to TRBD2. The CDR3 runs 15 residues. V shed 5 bases and J 4 bases; nucleotides not matched to a gene: 5. Germline CDR1 MDHEN, CDR2 SYDVKM. This CDR3 is CASSPSGSVYNEQFF. For the CDR3, the DNA is TGTGCCAGCAGTCCTAGCGGGAGCGTGTACAATGAGCAGTTCTTC.

The chain recombines TRBV5-5 with TRBJ2-3, with a tentative D call TRBD1 (6 bases). Trimming shortened V by 0 bases and J by 0 bases, and 11 bases separated the two germline ends. CDR1 and CDR2 from the germline V gene are SGHKS and YYEKEE (reference sequence). The CDR3 consists of 16 residues. CDR3 coding DNA: TGTGCCAGCAGCTTGGTGGGGGACACAAGCACAGATACGCAGTATTTT. Its protein is CASSLVGDTSTDTQYF.